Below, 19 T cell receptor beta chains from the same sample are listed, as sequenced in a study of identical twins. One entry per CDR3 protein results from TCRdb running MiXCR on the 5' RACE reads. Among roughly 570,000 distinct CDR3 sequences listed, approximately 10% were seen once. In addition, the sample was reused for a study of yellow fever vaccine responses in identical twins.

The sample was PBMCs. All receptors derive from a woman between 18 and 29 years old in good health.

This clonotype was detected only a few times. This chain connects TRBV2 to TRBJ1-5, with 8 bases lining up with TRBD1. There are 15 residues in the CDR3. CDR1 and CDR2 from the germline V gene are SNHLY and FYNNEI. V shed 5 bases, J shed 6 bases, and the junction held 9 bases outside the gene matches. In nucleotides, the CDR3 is TGTGCCAGCAGTCTGACAGGGGATTCTAGTCAGCCCCAGCATTTT. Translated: CASSLTGDSSQPQHF.

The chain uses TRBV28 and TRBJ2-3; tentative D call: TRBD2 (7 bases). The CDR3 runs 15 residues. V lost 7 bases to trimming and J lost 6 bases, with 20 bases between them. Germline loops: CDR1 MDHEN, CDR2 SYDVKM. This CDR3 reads CASTTGRGLGDTQYF. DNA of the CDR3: TGTGCCAGCACCACAGGGAGGGGCTTGGGGGATACGCAGTATTTT.

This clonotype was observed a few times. The CDR3, as DNA: TGTGCCAGCAGTTACCACAGGGGGAACCGGGCAATAATGGTGCAGTTCTTC. It codes for CASSYHRGNRAIMVQFF. The chain recombines TRBV12-3 or TRBV12-4 with TRBJ2-1; 8 nucleotides agree with TRBD1. Unmatched junction bases numbered 20, after V lost 4 bases and J lost 12 bases. The CDR3 runs to 17 residues.

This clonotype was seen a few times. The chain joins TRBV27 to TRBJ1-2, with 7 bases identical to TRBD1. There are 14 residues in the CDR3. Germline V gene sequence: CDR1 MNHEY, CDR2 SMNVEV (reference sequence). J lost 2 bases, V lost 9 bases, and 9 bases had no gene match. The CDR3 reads CASRLGGGNYGYTF. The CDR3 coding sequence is TGTGCCAGTCGTCTTGGAGGGGGCAACTATGGCTACACCTTC.

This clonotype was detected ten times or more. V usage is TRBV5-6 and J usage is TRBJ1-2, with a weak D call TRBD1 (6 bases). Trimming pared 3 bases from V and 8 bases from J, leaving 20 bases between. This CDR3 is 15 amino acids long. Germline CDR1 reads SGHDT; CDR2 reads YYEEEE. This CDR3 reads CASSWGAVTEGGYTF. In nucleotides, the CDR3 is TGTGCCAGCAGCTGGGGGGCCGTAACGGAGGGGGGCTACACCTTC.

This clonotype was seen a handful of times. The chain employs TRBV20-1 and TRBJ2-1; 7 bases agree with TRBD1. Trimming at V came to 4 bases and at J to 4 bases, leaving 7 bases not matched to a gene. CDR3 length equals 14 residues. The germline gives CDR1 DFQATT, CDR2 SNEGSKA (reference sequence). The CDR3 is CSAKPGTAYNEQFF. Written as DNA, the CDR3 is TGCAGTGCTAAGCCCGGGACAGCTTACAATGAGCAGTTCTTC.

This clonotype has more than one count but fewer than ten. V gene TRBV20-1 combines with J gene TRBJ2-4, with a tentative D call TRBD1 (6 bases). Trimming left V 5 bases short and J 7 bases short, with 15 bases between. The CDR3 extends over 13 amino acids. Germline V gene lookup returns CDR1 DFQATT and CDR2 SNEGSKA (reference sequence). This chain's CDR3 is CSAPLGQGNIQYF. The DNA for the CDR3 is TGCAGTGCTCCCCTGGGGCAGGGGAACATTCAGTACTTC.

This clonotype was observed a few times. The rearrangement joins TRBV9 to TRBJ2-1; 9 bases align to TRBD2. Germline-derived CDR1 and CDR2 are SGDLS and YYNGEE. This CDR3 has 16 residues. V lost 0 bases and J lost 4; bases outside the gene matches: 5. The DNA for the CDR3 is TGTGCCAGCAGCGTAGGGGTAGCGGGAGCGTACAATGAGCAGTTCTTC. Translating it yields CASSVGVAGAYNEQFF. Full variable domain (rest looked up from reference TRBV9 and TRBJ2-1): DSGVTQTPKHLITATGQRVTLRCSPRSGDLSVYWYQQSLDQGLQFLIQYYNGEERAKGNILERFSAQQFPDLHSELNLSSLELGDSALYFCASSVGVAGAYNEQFFGPGTRLTVL.

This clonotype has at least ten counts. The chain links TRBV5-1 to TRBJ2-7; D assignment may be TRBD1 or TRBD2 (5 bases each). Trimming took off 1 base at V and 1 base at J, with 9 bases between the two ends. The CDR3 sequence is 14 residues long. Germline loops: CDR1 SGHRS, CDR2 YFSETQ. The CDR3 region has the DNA TGCGCCAGCAGCTTGAGGGACCCTTCCTACGAGCAGTACTTC. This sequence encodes CASSLRDPSYEQYF.

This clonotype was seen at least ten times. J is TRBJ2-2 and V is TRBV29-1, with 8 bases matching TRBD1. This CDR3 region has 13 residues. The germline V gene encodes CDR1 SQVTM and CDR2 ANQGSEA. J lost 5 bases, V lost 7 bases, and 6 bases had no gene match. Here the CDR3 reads CSADRAGTGELFF. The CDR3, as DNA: TGCAGCGCGGACAGGGCGGGAACCGGGGAGCTGTTTTTT.

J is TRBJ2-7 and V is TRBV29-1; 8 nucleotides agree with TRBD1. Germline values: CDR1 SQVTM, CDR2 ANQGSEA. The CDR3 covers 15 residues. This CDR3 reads CRDRTGSSPVDEQYF. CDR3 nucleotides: TGCAGAGACCGGACAGGGTCATCCCCTGTGGACGAGCAGTACTTC.

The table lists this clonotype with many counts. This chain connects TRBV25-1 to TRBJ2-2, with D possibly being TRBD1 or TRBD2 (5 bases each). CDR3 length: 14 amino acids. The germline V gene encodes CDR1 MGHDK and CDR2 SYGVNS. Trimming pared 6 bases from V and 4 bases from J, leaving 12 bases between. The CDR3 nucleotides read TGTGCCAGCAGGAGGGGTTTCGGCACCGGGGAGCTGTTTTTT. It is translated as CASRRGFGTGELFF.

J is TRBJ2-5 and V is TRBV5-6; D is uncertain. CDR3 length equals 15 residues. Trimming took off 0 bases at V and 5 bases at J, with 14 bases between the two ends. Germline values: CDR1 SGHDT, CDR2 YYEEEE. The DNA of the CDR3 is TGTGCCAGCAGCTTGGAAAGGACCTTTCGGGAGACCCAGTACTTC. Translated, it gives CASSLERTFRETQYF.

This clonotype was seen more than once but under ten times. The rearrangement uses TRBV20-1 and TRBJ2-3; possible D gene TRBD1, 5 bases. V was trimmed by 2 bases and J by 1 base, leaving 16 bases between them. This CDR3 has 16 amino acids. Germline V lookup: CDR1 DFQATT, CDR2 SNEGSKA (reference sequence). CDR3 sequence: CSARPRVPLRTDTQYF. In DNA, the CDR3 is TGCAGTGCTAGACCCAGGGTACCATTGCGCACAGATACGCAGTATTTT.

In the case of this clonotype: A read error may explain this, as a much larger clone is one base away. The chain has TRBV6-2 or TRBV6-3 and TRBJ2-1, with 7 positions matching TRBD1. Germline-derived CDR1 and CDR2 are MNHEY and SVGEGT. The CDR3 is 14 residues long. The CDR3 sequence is CASKGQGVYNQQFF. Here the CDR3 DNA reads TGTGCCAGCAAGGGCCAGGGGGTTTACAATCAGCAGTTCTTC.

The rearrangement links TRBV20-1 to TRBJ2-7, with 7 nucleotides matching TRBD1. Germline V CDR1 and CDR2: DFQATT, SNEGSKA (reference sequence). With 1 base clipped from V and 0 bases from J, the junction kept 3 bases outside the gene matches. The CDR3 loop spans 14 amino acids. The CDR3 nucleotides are TGCAGTGCTAGAGCCGGGGACAGCTCCTACGAGCAGTACTTC. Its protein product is CSARAGDSSYEQYF.

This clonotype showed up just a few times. The CDR3 here is CASSHGTGPYEQYF. The CDR3 nucleotides read TGCGCCAGCAGCCACGGGACAGGGCCCTACGAGCAGTACTTC. The gene calls are TRBV4-1 and TRBJ2-7; 9 nucleotides line up with TRBD1. Looked up from germline, CDR1 is MGHRA and CDR2 is YSYEKL. The CDR3 consists of 14 residues. The ends lost 3 bases at V and 2 bases at J; junction bases unmatched: 2.

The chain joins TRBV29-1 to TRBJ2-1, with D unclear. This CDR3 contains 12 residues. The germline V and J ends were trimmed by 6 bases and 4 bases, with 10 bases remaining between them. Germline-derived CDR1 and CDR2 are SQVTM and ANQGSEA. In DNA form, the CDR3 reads TGCAGCGTAGCTGGGGTTTACAATGAGCAGTTCTTC. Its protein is CSVAGVYNEQFF.

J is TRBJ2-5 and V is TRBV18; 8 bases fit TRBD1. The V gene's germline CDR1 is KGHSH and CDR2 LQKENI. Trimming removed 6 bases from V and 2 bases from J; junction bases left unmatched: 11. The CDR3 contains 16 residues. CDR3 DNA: TGTGCCAGCTCGTCCGACTCGGGACAGGCACAAGAGACCCAGTACTTC. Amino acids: CASSSDSGQAQETQYF.